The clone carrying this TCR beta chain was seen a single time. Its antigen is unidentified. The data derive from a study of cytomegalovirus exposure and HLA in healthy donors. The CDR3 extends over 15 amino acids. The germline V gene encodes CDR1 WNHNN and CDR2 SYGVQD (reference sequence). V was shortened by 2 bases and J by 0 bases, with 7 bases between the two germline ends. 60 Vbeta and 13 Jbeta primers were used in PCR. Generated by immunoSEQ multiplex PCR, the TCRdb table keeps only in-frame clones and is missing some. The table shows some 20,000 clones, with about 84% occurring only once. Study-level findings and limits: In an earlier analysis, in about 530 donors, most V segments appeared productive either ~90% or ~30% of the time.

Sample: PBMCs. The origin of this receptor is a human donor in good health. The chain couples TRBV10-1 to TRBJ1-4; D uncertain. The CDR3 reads CASSEASATNEKLFF. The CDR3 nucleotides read TGCGCCAGCAGTGAGGCCAGCGCAACTAATGAAAAACTGTTTTTT.